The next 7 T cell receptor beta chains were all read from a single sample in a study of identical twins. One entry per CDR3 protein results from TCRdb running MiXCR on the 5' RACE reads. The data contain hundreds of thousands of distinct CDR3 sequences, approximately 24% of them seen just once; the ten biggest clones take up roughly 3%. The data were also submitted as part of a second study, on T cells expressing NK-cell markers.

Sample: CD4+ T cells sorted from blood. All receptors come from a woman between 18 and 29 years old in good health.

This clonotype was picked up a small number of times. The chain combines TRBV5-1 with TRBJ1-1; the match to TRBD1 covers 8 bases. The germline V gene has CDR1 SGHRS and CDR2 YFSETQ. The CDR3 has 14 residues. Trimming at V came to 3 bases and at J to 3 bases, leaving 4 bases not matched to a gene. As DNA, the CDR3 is TGCGCCAGCAGCTCACAACAGGGGGACACTGAAGCTTTCTTT. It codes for CASSSQQGDTEAFF.

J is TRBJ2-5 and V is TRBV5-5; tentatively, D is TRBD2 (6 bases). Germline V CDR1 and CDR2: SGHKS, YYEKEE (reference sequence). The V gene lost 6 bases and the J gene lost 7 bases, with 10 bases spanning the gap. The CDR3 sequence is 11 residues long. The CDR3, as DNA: TGTGCCAGCATCGTGGGGGGGACCCAGTACTTC. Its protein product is CASIVGGTQYF.

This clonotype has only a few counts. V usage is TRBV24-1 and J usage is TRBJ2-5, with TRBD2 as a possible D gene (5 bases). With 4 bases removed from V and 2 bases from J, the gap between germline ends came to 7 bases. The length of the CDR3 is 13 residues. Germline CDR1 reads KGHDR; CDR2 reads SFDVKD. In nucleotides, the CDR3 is TGTGCCACCAGTGAAAGGGAGCAAGAGACCCAGTACTTC. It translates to CATSEREQETQYF.

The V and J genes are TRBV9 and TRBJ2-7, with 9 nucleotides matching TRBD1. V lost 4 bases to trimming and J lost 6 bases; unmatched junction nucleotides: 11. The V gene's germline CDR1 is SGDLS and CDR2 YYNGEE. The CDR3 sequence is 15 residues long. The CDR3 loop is CASSYRTGVFSEQYF. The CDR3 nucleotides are TGTGCCAGCAGCTACCGGACAGGGGTTTTTTCCGAGCAGTACTTC.

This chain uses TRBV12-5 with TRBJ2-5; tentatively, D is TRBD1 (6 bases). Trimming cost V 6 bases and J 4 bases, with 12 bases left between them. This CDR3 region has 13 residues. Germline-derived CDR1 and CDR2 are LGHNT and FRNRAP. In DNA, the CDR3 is TGTGCTAGTGGCACAGGGTACGGAGAGACCCAGTACTTC. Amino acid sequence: CASGTGYGETQYF.

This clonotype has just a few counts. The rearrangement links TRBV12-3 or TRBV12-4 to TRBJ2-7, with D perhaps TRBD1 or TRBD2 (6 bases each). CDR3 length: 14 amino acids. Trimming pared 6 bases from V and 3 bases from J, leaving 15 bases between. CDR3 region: CASRVRGPIYEQYF. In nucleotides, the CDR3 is TGTGCCAGCAGAGTCCGGGGGCCGATCTACGAGCAGTACTTC.

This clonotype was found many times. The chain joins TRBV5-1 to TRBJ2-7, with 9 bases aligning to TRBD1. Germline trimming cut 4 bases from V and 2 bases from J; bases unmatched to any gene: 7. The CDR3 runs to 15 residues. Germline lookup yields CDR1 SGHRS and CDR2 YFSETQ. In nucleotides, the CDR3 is TGCGCCAGCAGCCGTACAGGGACAGGGCCCTACGAGCAGTACTTC. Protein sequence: CASSRTGTGPYEQYF.